Given below is one TCR beta chain in context. Antigen specificity is unknown. This CDR3 comprises 16 residues. The germline V gene has CDR1 SGHDT and CDR2 YYEEEE. Trimming removed 0 bases from V and 1 base from J; junction bases left unmatched: 4. The sample comes from a study of cytomegalovirus exposure and HLA in healthy donors. The wider study: An earlier analysis found under 130 million unique TCR beta sequences from approximately 200 million T cells.

General study findings and limits: Most sequenced TCRs were rare (though some public TCRs occurred in many donors).

The PCR was carried out with 60 Vbeta primers and 13 Jbeta primers. Sequencing used immunoSEQ multiplex PCR; TCRdb keeps in-frame clones, though not all of them. The sample holds 75,000 to 95,000 clones. Sequencing used PBMCs. This TCR was sampled from a man aged 30-40 years in good health and CMV-seronegative. V is TRBV5-6 and J is TRBJ2-7, with 10 bases matching TRBD1. The CDR3 loop reads CASSLGTGGFSYEQYF. For the CDR3, the DNA is TGTGCCAGCAGCTTGGGGACAGGGGGATTTTCCTACGAGCAGTACTTC. Full variable domain (missing parts from reference TRBV5-6 and TRBJ2-7): DAGVTQSPTHLIKTRGQQVTLRCSPKSGHDTVSWYQQALGQGPQFIFQYYEEEERQRGNFPDRFSGHQFPNYSSELNVNALLLGDSALYLCASSLGTGGFSYEQYFGPGTRLTVT.